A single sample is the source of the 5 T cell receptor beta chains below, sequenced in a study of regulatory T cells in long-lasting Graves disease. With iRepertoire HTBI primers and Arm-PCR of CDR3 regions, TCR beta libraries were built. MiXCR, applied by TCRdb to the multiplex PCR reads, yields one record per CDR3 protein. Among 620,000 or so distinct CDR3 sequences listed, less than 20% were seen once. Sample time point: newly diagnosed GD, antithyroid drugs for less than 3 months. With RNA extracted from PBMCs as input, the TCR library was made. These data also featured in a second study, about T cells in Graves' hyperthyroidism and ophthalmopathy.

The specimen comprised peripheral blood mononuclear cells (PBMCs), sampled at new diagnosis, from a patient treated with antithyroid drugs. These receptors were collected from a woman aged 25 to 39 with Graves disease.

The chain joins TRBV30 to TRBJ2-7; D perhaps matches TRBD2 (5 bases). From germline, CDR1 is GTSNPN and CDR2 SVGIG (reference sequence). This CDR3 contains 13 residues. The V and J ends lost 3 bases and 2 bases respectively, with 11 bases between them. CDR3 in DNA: TGTGCCTGGAGCGCCTCGGGAACCTACGAGCAGTACTTC. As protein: CAWSASGTYEQYF.

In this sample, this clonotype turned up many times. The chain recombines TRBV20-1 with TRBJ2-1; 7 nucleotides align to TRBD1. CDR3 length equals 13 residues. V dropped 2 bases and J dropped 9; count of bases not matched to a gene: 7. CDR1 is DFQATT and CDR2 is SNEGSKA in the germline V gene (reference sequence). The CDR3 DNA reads TGCAGTGCTAGACCCGGACAGGTCGCTGAGCAGTTCTTC. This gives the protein CSARPGQVAEQFF.

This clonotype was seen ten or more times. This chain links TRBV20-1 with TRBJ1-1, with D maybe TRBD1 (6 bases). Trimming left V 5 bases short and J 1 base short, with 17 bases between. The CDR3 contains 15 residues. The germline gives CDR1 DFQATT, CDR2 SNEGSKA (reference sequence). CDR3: CSALDIPDRNTEAFF. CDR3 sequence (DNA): TGCAGTGCTCTAGATATTCCGGACAGGAACACTGAAGCTTTCTTT.

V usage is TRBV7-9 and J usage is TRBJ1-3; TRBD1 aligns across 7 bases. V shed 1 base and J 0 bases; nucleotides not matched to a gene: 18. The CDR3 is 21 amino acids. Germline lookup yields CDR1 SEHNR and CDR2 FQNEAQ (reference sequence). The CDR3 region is CASSLVRSFGRGDSSGNTIYF. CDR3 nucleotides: TGTGCCAGCAGCTTAGTTCGGTCATTTGGGAGAGGGGACAGCTCTGGAAACACCATATATTTT.

The CDR3, as DNA: TGCAGTGCTAGGAAGGGTGGTTCCGATAGCAATCAGCCCCAGCATTTT. Its protein is CSARKGGSDSNQPQHF. The rearrangement joins TRBV20-1 to TRBJ1-5; no reliable D call. Trimming cost V 3 bases and J 0 bases, with 15 bases left between them. This CDR3 is built from 16 residues. Germline CDR1 and CDR2: DFQATT and SNEGSKA (reference sequence).